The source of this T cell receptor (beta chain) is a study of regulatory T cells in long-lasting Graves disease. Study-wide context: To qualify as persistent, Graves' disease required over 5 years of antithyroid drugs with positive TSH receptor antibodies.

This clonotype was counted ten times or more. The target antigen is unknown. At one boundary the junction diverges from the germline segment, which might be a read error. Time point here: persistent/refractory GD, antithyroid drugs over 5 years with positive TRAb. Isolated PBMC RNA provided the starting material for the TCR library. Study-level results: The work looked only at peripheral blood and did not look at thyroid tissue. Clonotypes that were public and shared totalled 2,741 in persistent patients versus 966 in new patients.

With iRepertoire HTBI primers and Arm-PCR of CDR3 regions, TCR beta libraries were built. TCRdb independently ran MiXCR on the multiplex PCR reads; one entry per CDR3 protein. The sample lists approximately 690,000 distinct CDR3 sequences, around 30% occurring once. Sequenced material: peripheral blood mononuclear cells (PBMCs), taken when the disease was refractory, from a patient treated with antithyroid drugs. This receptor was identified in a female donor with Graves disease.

CDR3 nucleotide sequence: TGTGCCAGCAGCTTAGATCGAGTGATGAACACTGAAGCTTTCTTT. Its translation is CASSLDRVMNTEAFF. The rearrangement links TRBV5-1 to TRBJ1-1; unclear D gene. This CDR3 comprises 15 residues. The germline V gene encodes CDR1 SGHRS and CDR2 YFSETQ.